This TCR beta chain originates from a study of T cell clonotyping in hematopoietic cell transplantation. Across the whole study: Pretransplant recipient samples were taken after cytoreduction.

This CDR3 contains 16 residues. The J segment lost 5 bases and the V segment lost 8 bases, leaving 13 bases of the junction unmatched. From germline, CDR1 is MDHEN and CDR2 SYDVKM. Generated by immunoSEQ multiplex PCR, the TCRdb table keeps only in-frame clones and is missing some. The sample yields some 26,000 clones, approximately 81% seen once. Time point specified: recipient sample about 28 days before transplant, after cytoreduction. Recipients were bled about 28 days pretransplant and at posttransplant days 30, 100, 180. The TCR comes from a man aged 40-50 years with acute myeloid leukemia. Some clones in this sample may be carry-over from other donors' samples. The input for sequencing was peripheral blood mononuclear cells, taken before stem cell transplant. The chain carries TRBV28 and TRBJ2-1, with TRBD2 identical over 9 bases. This CDR3 is CASPPRAGGRHNEQFF. In DNA form, the CDR3 reads TGTGCCAGCCCACCCAGAGCGGGGGGCCGTCACAATGAGCAGTTCTTC.